The present TCR beta chain was sequenced within a study of tissue T cells after allogeneic stem cell transplantation (dated by TCRdb to between 2020 and 2023). Looking at the study overall: Using research autopsies of patients with and without GVHD, plus mouse models of GVHD, the study profiled TCR beta repertoires across many tissues. The human arm was a prospective observational study without blinding or randomization.

Broad study findings and their caveats: The study did not determine which tissue TCRs were alloreactive or antigen-specific, and some clones might have been persisting host cells. The patient cohort was small and varied clinically, and sampling depth was recognized as a limitation. Only a few T cell clones appeared in more than one patient, yet motif-based clustering showed tissue-specific repertoire signatures that were shared between patients. Within patients, how anatomically similar tissues were was a major factor shaping TCR repertoire composition, regardless of disease or transplant status. Blood and spleen T cells captured only a limited portion of the TCR repertoire detected in tissues, in both patients and mice.

Libraries were prepared through the immunoSEQ multiplex PCR assay. Adaptive Biotechnologies performed the TCRbeta CDR3 sequencing at survey depth and reported CDR3 sequences, V/J genes, productive frequency and template counts. Amplification of TCR beta CDR3 regions started from genomic DNA instead of RNA. The source study handled its data this way. Pairwise repertoire overlap between tissues was quantified with Jensen-Shannon divergence, where 1 means complete divergence and 0 identical. Tissues were clustered by single-linkage agglomerative hierarchical clustering of pairwise JSD values, and the clustering results were displayed as dendrograms. All patient samples were analyzed with GLIPH2 using simulation_depth 1000, kmer_min_depth 3 and cdr3_length_cutoff 8, and only groups containing more than two unique CDR3s were kept. In a standardized tissue-overlap score, Jaccard GLIPH-group overlap across patients was extrapolated to a standard repertoire size of 1000 clones. Linear mixed-effect models, with tissue as a fixed effect and individual as a random effect, were used to test how diversity related to clinical or experimental variables. TCRdb provides this immuneACCESS table in a form limited to in-frame rearrangements. Some clones are lacking; in checked studies, under half of them reflect an unresolved V gene, and why the rest are absent is not known. Clone size and V and J calls were adopted from that table, with D and trimming inferred from the DNA. The sample table holds 48,000 or so clones, of which 73% were seen once. Around 0.67% of the sample rests with the top ten.

Details on this clone: Its cognate antigen has yet to be identified. The gene names and germline sequences given are murine. The observed sequence ends 1 residue before the CDR3 terminus, with the missing tail filled in from the germline J gene.

The CDR3 has 15 amino acids, counting the end cysteine and phenylalanine. Of the CDR3's DNA, 42 bases were read; they are in frame from base 1. Via the germline V gene (reference sequence), CDR1 is NSQYPW and CDR2 LRSPGD. The V and J ends are trimmed by 1 base and 4 bases, leaving 8 bases between them. The V and J segments used are TRBV1 and TRBJ1-6; tentative D gene TRBD1, with 5 bases matching. TRBJ1-6 is marked as an open reading frame, function uncertain. Sequences were obtained from sorted cells pooled from one or two spleens. This TCR derives from a pool of C57BL/6 mice in good health. The sequenced CDR3 bases are TGCACCTGCAGTGCAGGGGGCGGATATAATTCGCCCCTCTAC. Its product reads: CTCSAGGGYNSPLY. The CDR3, in full, reads CTCSAGGGYNSPLYF.